This T cell receptor (beta chain) emerged from a study of blood T cell repertoires in COVID-19. The germline V and J ends were trimmed by 7 bases and 2 bases, with 10 bases remaining between them. CDR1 is ENHRY and CDR2 is SYGVKD in the germline V gene. The CDR3 contains 13 residues. Repertoires were generated with immunoSEQ multiplex PCR, while TCRdb's copy carries only in-frame clones and drops some. The table shows roughly 220,000 clones, with 84% occurring only once. The chain recombines TRBV10-3 with TRBJ2-3, with a tentative D call TRBD2 (5 bases). The sequence came from a man under 40 with active or convalescent COVID-19. Sequencing input: peripheral blood. The CDR3 here is CAINGRDTDTQYF. CDR3 DNA: TGTGCCATCAATGGACGGGACACAGATACGCAGTATTTT.